These 9 T cell receptor beta chains were all obtained from the same sample, sequenced in a study of blood T cell repertoires in COVID-19. This table comes from immunoSEQ multiplex PCR, and its TCRdb copy is limited to in-frame clones, with some not included. The data contain approximately 120,000 clones, roughly 72% of them singletons. The sequencing input was peripheral blood. These receptors originate from a human donor in a cohort sampled during active COVID-19.

V is TRBV7-9 and J is TRBJ2-6; the match to TRBD2 covers 7 bases. The V gene end was trimmed by 3 bases and the J gene end by 0 bases; junction bases not matched to a gene: 8. CDR3 length: 18 residues. Per germline, CDR1 SEHNR and CDR2 FQNEAQ (reference sequence). CDR3 sequence (DNA): TGTGCCAGCAGCTTGTGGGAGGGGCGACCCTCTGGGGCCAACGTCCTGACTTTC. Its protein product is CASSLWEGRPSGANVLTF.

The rearrangement links TRBV3-1 (or the pseudogene TRBV3-2) to TRBJ2-3; D is unclear. Germline V gene data show CDR1 as LGHDT and CDR2 as YNNKEL (reference sequence). CDR3 length: 14 residues. Trimming took off 4 bases at V and 2 bases at J, with 10 bases between the two ends. The CDR3: CASSPTTFTDTQYF. CDR3 nucleotide sequence: TGTGCCAGCAGCCCGACAACCTTCACAGATACGCAGTATTTT.

V gene TRBV27 combines with J gene TRBJ1-1; D remains unclear. Germline V CDR1 and CDR2: MNHEY, SMNVEV (reference sequence). V was trimmed by 4 bases and J by 5 bases, leaving 5 bases between them. The CDR3 totals 11 residues. As DNA, the CDR3 is TGTGCCAGCAGTTCTCTGACTGAAGCTTTCTTT. Protein: CASSSLTEAFF.

The gene calls are TRBV6-5 and TRBJ2-7; D may be TRBD1 (6 bases). Trimming removed 1 base from V and 1 base from J, with 11 bases in between. Germline V lookup: CDR1 MNHEY, CDR2 SVGAGI. The CDR3 length is 15 residues. This chain's CDR3 is CASSYFAGASYEQYF. DNA of the CDR3: TGTGCCAGCAGTTACTTCGCAGGGGCTTCCTACGAGCAGTACTTC.

This clone was recorded once. The V call is TRBV14, the J call TRBJ1-2, with a possible D match to TRBD1 (5 bases). The germline V gene has CDR1 SGHDN and CDR2 FVKESK. The CDR3 spans 15 residues. V lost 2 bases, J lost 11 bases, and 21 bases lay in between. CDR3 in DNA: TGTGCCAGCAGCCAATATCGGGGGACTCCTCTTGGATACACCTTC. It encodes CASSQYRGTPLGYTF.

The rearrangement uses TRBV4-1 and TRBJ1-4; no clear D. The V end lost 2 bases, the J end lost 0 bases, and 13 bases lay between the germline ends. This CDR3 has 17 amino acids. Germline V CDR1 and CDR2: MGHRA, YSYEKL. CDR3 protein: CASSQYPPGTTNEKLFF. Written as DNA, the CDR3 is TGCGCCAGCAGCCAATATCCGCCGGGAACAACTAATGAAAAACTGTTTTTT.

V usage is TRBV19 and J usage is TRBJ1-2; D perhaps matches TRBD1 (6 bases). CDR1 is LNHDA and CDR2 is SQIVND in the germline V gene (reference sequence). This CDR3 comprises 14 residues. V shed 5 bases and J shed 3 bases, with 13 bases lying between them. CDR3 residues: CASSEGQMYYGYTF. As DNA, the CDR3 is TGTGCCAGTAGTGAGGGACAAATGTACTATGGCTACACCTTC.

The chain couples TRBV24-1 to TRBJ2-5; 11 bases are shared with TRBD2. J lost 2 bases, V lost 4 bases, and 5 bases had no gene match. In germline, CDR1 is KGHDR, CDR2 SFDVKD. This CDR3 spans 16 amino acids. Here the CDR3 DNA reads TGTGCCACCAGTGACGGAGGGACTAGCGGTCAAGAGACCCAGTACTTC. Protein product: CATSDGGTSGQETQYF.

The rearrangement joins TRBV3-1 (or the pseudogene TRBV3-2) to TRBJ2-7, with TRBD1 matching 9 bases. The CDR3 covers 15 residues. Germline V CDR1 and CDR2: LGHDT, YNNKEL (reference sequence). V dropped 6 bases and J dropped 4; count of bases not matched to a gene: 10. The CDR3 sequence: CASRPGTGPPYEQYF. The CDR3 coding sequence is TGTGCCAGCAGACCCGGGACAGGGCCACCTTACGAGCAGTACTTC.